This TCR beta chain emerged from a study of tissue T cells after allogeneic stem cell transplantation. The data were produced by immunoSEQ multiplex PCR, yet TCRdb's version contains in-frame clones alone and is incomplete. The sample holds around 4,000 clones; roughly 63% are singletons and the top ten take roughly 19%. The CDR3 spans 14 residues. Germline CDR1 reads WSHSY; CDR2 reads SAAADI. Trimming took 2 bases from V and 2 from J, leaving 9 bases between them. The chain is built from TRBV10-2 and TRBJ1-2, with D possibly TRBD1 on 6 matching bases. The starting material was tissue from the esophagus, obtained at autopsy. The receptor was derived from a female donor older than 55 with lung cancer. CDR3 region: CASSETGWNYGYTF. The CDR3 DNA sequence: TGCGCCAGCAGTGAGACAGGGTGGAACTATGGCTACACCTTC.